Sequencing of this T cell receptor (beta chain) was carried out in a study of OX40 agonist ivuxolimab in advanced cancers. Some background on the complete study: Ivuxolimab was an agonistic, fully human IgG2 monoclonal antibody directed against OX40 (CD134), a costimulatory receptor. Patients were allowed to have had prior anti-PD-1, anti-PD-L1 or anti-CTLA-4 therapy, and less than 45% of the dose-escalation patients had previously received checkpoint inhibitors. The monotherapy dose-escalation portion (N ≈ 50 patients) of the phase I ivuxolimab trial is reported in the paper. Intravenous ivuxolimab was administered to patients every 2 weeks at six dose levels: 0.01, 0.1, 0.3, 1.5, 3 and 10 mg/kg. Three dose-escalation patients achieved partial responses, one with hepatocellular carcinoma and two with cutaneous melanoma. The purpose of peripheral TCRbeta sequencing was to test whether ivuxolimab changed TCR sequence diversity and led to clonal T-cell expansion. The dose-escalation cohort was about 83% male with a mean age of about 60 years, ranging from about 23 to 85. Of the roughly 52 patients in dose escalation, about 20 had hepatocellular carcinoma, around 15 had melanoma, 9 had renal cell carcinoma and 9 had head and neck cancer. Beyond this particular receptor, the publication reports: The antigen specificity of the clonally expanded peripheral T cells was not determined. At doses of 0.1 to 3.0 mg/kg, clonal expansion of both CD4+ and CD8+ T cells in blood was seen between baseline and week 6. Low levels of normalized T-cell clonal expansion were also shown by some nonresponding patients. After ivuxolimab, expanded clones were on average more numerous among CD8+ T cells than among CD4+ T cells. In partial responders in the 0.1-3.0 mg/kg groups, normalized peripheral clonal expansion was found to be among the lowest, especially among CD8+ T cells.

Patients with autoimmune disease history or receiving systemic immunosuppression were excluded from the trial. Peripheral blood for TCR sequencing was drawn from every dose cohort at baseline, at cycle 4 day 1 and at cycle 7 day 1. The samples were drawn from a first-in-human, open-label, multicenter phase I dose-escalation trial of ivuxolimab. The trial enrolled adults with locally advanced or metastatic head and neck squamous cell, hepatocellular, melanoma or renal cell carcinoma. Before TCR sequencing, CD4+ T cells and CD8+ T cells from peripheral blood were sorted into separate populations. A word on this clone: This clone's antigen is unknown. No much larger clonotype is one base removed from it; base qualities were not supplied.

For sequencing of the TCRbeta CDR3 region, genomic DNA was extracted from the sorted cells. The immunoSEQ Assay was used for sequencing of TCRbeta CDR3 regions. TCRdb's version of the immuneACCESS table is confined to in-frame rearrangements and falls short of the full clone set. An unresolved V gene accounts for under half of the shortfall where checked; the remainder is of unknown origin. The sample data list about 77,000 clones, and 85% of these were observed just once. In total, the top ten clones hold 0.55% to 0.7% of the sample. CDR1 SGHKS and CDR2 YYEKEE are derived from the germline V gene (reference sequence). V gives up 5 bases and J gives up 2 bases, and the segment between their germline ends measures 11 bases. Measured from the cysteine to the phenylalanine, the CDR3 is 13 residues long. Left in the record is the CDR3 DNA by itself, 39 bases read in frame from the first base.

The source of this sequence is an adult with an advanced solid tumor such as melanoma, head and neck, liver or kidney cancer. The sequence joins TRBV5-5 to TRBJ2-7; the D gene is possibly TRBD1, with 6 bases matching. The sample was CD4+ or CD8+ T cells sorted from blood, taken in a trial of the OX40 agonist ivuxolimab. The CDR3 loop reads CASRKDSTYEQYF. The DNA sequence is given as TGTGCCAGCAGGAAGGACAGTACCTACGAGCAGTACTTC.